The source of this T cell receptor beta chain is a study of Graves' ophthalmopathy and Graves' hyperthyroidism. This CDR3 has 13 amino acids. Trimming stripped 6 bases from V and 2 bases from J, with 10 bases between. Germline V gene sequence: CDR1 SGHTA, CDR2 FQGNSA. At least ten counts were recorded for this clonotype. Its antigen is not known. Diagnosis was based on clinical symptoms, serum thyroxine, TRAb, thyroid ultrasound and orbital computed tomography. General study findings and limits: As the model predicted ophthalmopathy progression, it achieved a sensitivity of roughly 69% and a specificity of about 72%. Blood also harbored most expanded thyroid clonotypes above 0.001 frequency. In separating ophthalmopathy from stable hyperthyroidism, a 13-signature model achieved approximately 91% sensitivity and about 80% specificity.

From RNA, the CDR3 regions of TCR beta chains were amplified and sequenced. An opening RT-PCR round employed HTBI primers and preceded a second-round multiplex PCR. TCRdb used MiXCR to reprocess the multiplex PCR reads, holding one entry per CDR3 protein. The sample has about 1.1 million distinct CDR3 sequences, about 40% seen once. Sequencing was done on a sample of peripheral blood or thyroid tissue (not recorded which). The chain links TRBV7-2 to TRBJ1-2; D is perhaps TRBD1 (6 bases). The clonotype was recovered from an adult man with Graves' hyperthyroidism. DNA of the CDR3: TGTGCCAGCAGGCCCCAGGGGAACTATGGCTACACCTTC. Protein: CASRPQGNYGYTF.